The 2 T cell receptor beta chains below come from one sample, sequenced in a study of blood T cell repertoires in COVID-19. Libraries were prepared by immunoSEQ multiplex PCR; TCRdb keeps only in-frame clonotypes and omits some of them. The profile covers 350,000 to 450,000 clones, with about nine tenths appearing a single time and around 1.5% taken by the ten largest. The source material was peripheral blood. Every receptor here comes from a woman aged 40-49 years with COVID-19, enrolled during active disease.

This chain links TRBV4-1 with TRBJ2-1; TRBD2 matches 7 bases. Germline CDR1 MGHRA, CDR2 YSYEKL. J lost 4 bases, V lost 3 bases, and 9 bases had no gene match. The CDR3 sequence is 16 residues long. CDR3 DNA sequence: TGCGCCAGCAGCCATCCCACTAGCGACTCTTACAATGAGCAGTTCTTC. Protein sequence: CASSHPTSDSYNEQFF.

This chain uses TRBV2 with TRBJ1-5; D may be TRBD1 (6 bases). Trimming cost V 6 bases and J 5 bases, with 17 bases left between them. The CDR3 sequence is 15 residues long. Germline loops: CDR1 SNHLY, CDR2 FYNNEI. In DNA form, the CDR3 reads TGTGCCAGCAGCGACCGGGACACTTTATATCAGCCCCAGCATTTT. The encoded protein is CASSDRDTLYQPQHF.